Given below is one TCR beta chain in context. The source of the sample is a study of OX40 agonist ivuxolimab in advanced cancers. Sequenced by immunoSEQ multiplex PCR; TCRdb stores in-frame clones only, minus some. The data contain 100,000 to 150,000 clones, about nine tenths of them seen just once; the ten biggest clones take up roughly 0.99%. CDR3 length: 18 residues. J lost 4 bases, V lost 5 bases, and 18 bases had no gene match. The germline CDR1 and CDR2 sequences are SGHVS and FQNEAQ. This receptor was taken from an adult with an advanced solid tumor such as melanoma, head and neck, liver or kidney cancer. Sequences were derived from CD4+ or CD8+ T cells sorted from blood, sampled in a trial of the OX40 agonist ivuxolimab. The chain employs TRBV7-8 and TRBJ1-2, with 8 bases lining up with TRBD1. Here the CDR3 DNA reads TGTGCCAGCAGCACAGTGGCCCGGGGGCAGGGGGCCACCTATGGCTACACCTTC. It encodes CASSTVARGQGATYGYTF.